The rows below give T cell receptor beta chains drawn from one sample of a study of T cell responses to AZD1222 COVID-19 vaccine. This table comes from immunoSEQ multiplex PCR, and its TCRdb copy is limited to in-frame clones, with some not included. The table records 85,000 to 90,000 clones, roughly 91% of them present only once. This specimen was peripheral blood, taken 28 days after the second AZD1222 dose. These TCRs come from an adult who received the AZD1222 COVID-19 vaccine. Both conserved end residues are part of each CDR3. The D gene is left open where the match is weak. A row's size may be missing; if present it is once, few, many or a size class.

>few|.|TRBJ1-5|TRBV2|14
TGTGCCAGCAGCGGACTGAATAGCAATCAGCCCCAGCATTTT
CASSGLNSNQPQHF
>.|.|TRBJ2-7|TRBV7-8|14
TGTGCCAGCAGCTTAGCGGGGGGGCTCCACGAGCAGTACTTC
CASSLAGGLHEQYF
>.|.|TRBJ1-1|TRBV4-1|15
TGCGCCAGCAGCCAAGTAATAACCATGAACACTGAAGCTTTCTTT
CASSQVITMNTEAFF
>.|TRBD1|TRBJ1-2|TRBV14|14
TGTGCCAGCAGCAGGGGACAGGGGTACGATGGCTACACCTTC
CASSRGQGYDGYTF
>.|TRBD1|TRBJ2-7|TRBV5-1|14
TGCGCCAGCAGCGCAAATCCGGGACAGTACGAGCAGTACTTC
CASSANPGQYEQYF
>once|.|TRBJ2-2|TRBV6-5|15
TGTGCCAGCAGTTGGGGGACTGCGGGCACCGGGGAGCTGTTTTTT
CASSWGTAGTGELFF
>.|.|TRBJ2-1|TRBV5-6|13
TGTGCCAGCAGCTTGGGTCCCGGGGGTGAGCAGTTCTTC
CASSLGPGGEQFF
>.|.|TRBJ1-2|TRBV3-1/TRBV3-2|13
TGTGCCAGCAGCCAAAACGGCTTTGGTGGCTACACCTTC
CASSQNGFGGYTF
>.|TRBD1|TRBJ1-1|TRBV19|14
TGTGCCAGTAGTGGGGGACAGGGTAGGACTGAAGCTTTCTTT
CASSGGQGRTEAFF
>.|.|TRBJ1-4|TRBV3-1/TRBV3-2|14
TGTGCCAGCAGCGCGACACGGGCGGCCGAAAAACTGTTTTTT
CASSATRAAEKLFF
>.|.|TRBJ1-5|TRBV9|15
TGTGCCAGCAGCGTAGGTAGGCAAACCAATCAGCCCCAGCATTTT
CASSVGRQTNQPQHF
>.|TRBD1|TRBJ2-1|TRBV11-1|16
TGTGCCAGCAGCACCAGGGACAGGGGGAAATACAATGAGCAGTTCTTC
CASSTRDRGKYNEQFF
>.|.|TRBJ1-6|TRBV12-3/TRBV12-4|13
TGTGCCAGCAGCCCTAGTATCAATTCACCCCTCCACTTT
CASSPSINSPLHF
>.|.|TRBJ1-2|TRBV5-6|13
TGTGCCAGCAGCTCCCACAGTCGCCGGGGCTACACCTTC
CASSSHSRRGYTF
>.|.|TRBJ1-2|TRBV27|17
TGTGCCAGCAGCCCTATGCGGATACAGGGAATTAACTATGGCTACACCTTC
CASSPMRIQGINYGYTF
>.|.|TRBJ1-1|TRBV5-1|15
TGCGCCAGCAGCTTAGGCGGCTTTTCGAACACTGAAGCTTTCTTT
CASSLGGFSNTEAFF
>.|.|TRBJ1-6|TRBV5-1|15
TGCGCCAGCAGCGCCACGGGACAAACTAATTCACCCCTCCACTTT
CASSATGQTNSPLHF
>.|.|TRBJ1-1|TRBV3-1/TRBV3-2|14
TGTGCCAGCAGCCAAGTGACAGTCCAAACCGAAGCTTTCTTT
CASSQVTVQTEAFF
>.|.|TRBJ2-5|TRBV6-6|12
TGTGCCAGCAGTTATGGCGGAGAGACCCAGTACTTC
CASSYGGETQYF
>.|.|TRBJ1-4|TRBV5-8|15
TGTGCCAGCAGCCTGGGGCAGGGCTTTGGAGAAAAACTGTTTTTT
CASSLGQGFGEKLFF
>.|.|TRBJ1-4|TRBV5-1|13
TGCGCCAGCAGCTTTCAGGGTGATGAAAAACTGTTTTTT
CASSFQGDEKLFF
>.|.|TRBJ1-1|TRBV27|13
TGTGCCAGCAGTTTAAATGGGAACACTGAAGCTTTCTTT
CASSLNGNTEAFF
>.|TRBD1|TRBJ2-2|TRBV5-1|16
TGCGCCAGCACCGCGCCGGGACAGGGGGCGGTCGGGGAGCTGTTTTTT
CASTAPGQGAVGELFF
>.|TRBD1|TRBJ1-4|TRBV4-1|17
TGCGCCAGCAGCCAAGTCCTCGGTGGGACAGGGGGTGAAAAACTGTTTTTT
CASSQVLGGTGGEKLFF
>.|TRBD1|TRBJ1-2|TRBV5-6|13
TGTGCCAGCAGCCCCGGGACAGCCTATGGCTACACCTTC
CASSPGTAYGYTF
>.|TRBD1|TRBJ2-1|TRBV5-5|15
TGTGCCAGCAGCTTGGACAGGGGGCCCTACAATGAGCAGTTCTTC
CASSLDRGPYNEQFF
>.|TRBD2|TRBJ2-5|TRBV19|16
TGTGCCAGTAGAGGACTAGCGGGGGGAAGAGTAGAGACCCAGTACTTC
CASRGLAGGRVETQYF
>.|TRBD1|TRBJ1-2|TRBV6-5|15
TGTGCCAGCAGTCAGTCAGGGGGCGCATCAAATGGCTACACCTTC
CASSQSGGASNGYTF
>.|.|TRBJ2-6|TRBV28|17
TGTGCCAGCAACGCGGCCATGCGGTACTCTGGGGCCAACGTCCTGACTTTC
CASNAAMRYSGANVLTF
>once|.|TRBJ2-2|TRBV5-5|15
TGTGCCAGCAGCTTGCTTGGGGGAGACACCGGGGAGCTGTTTTTT
CASSLLGGDTGELFF